This TCR beta chain stems from a study of cytomegalovirus exposure and HLA in healthy donors. For the study at large: Findings of an earlier analysis included 110 million or so unique TCR beta sequences from about 180 million T cells.

A multiplex PCR was run with 60 Vbeta primers and 13 Jbeta primers. Clones were sequenced by immunoSEQ multiplex PCR, and TCRdb holds only the in-frame ones, with some missing. The table has 180,000 or so clones, 70% to 85% seen once. Nominally healthy donors provided the samples, though records likely missed some immune exposures. On this clone: As yet, its antigen is unknown.

The CDR3 consists of 13 residues. Germline values: CDR1 SSHAT, CDR2 FNYEAQ (reference sequence). V was trimmed by 5 bases and J by 4 bases, leaving 11 bases between them. Study-wide findings and caveats: Donor immune exposure was known only as CMV serostatus. A later analysis found that most CMV-associated TCR beta chains appeared HLA-restricted.

The clonotype comes from an older woman in good health and CMV-seropositive. The rearrangement joins TRBV7-7 to TRBJ1-2, with D possibly TRBD1 on 6 matching bases. Sequences were obtained from PBMCs. DNA of the CDR3: TGTGCCAGCAGCCCGGGACACGGCTATGGCTACACCTTC. This codes for CASSPGHGYGYTF.